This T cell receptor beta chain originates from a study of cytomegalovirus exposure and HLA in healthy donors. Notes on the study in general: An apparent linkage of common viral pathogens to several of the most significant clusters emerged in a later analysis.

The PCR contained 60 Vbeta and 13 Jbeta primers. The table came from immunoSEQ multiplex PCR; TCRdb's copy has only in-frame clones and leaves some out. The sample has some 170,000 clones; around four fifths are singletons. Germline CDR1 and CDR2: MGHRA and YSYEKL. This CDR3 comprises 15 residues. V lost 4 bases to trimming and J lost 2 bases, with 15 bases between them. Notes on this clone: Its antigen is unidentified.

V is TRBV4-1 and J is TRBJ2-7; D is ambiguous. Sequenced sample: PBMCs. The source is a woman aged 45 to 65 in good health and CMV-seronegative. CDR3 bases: TGCGCCAGCAGCCCGGCGGCCACCTTTACCTACGAGCAGTACTTC. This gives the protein CASSPAATFTYEQYF.